Listed here are 28 T cell receptor beta chains from one sample, sequenced in a study of human T cells and chemical hapten exposure. Specified time point: patch test 2, 6 weeks after DPC sensitization. Treatment: therapeutic diphenylcyclopropenone sensitization with weekly scalp DPC. Each CDR3 protein gets one entry after TCRdb re-called the RACE reads with MiXCR. The sample includes about 54,000 distinct CDR3 sequences, 9.5% to 10% of them seen just once. The sample was whole blood, taken in connection with sensitization to the hapten diphenylcyclopropenone (DPC). Receptors originate from a woman aged 45 to 65 with alopecia areata. Some clones in this sample may be carry-over from other donors' samples.

This clonotype was counted only a few times. The chain uses TRBV25-1 and TRBJ1-4; TRBD1 agrees at 7 bases. Germline CDR1 is MGHDK and CDR2 is SYGVNS. The V and J ends lost 3 bases and 8 bases, in that order; junction bases with no gene match: 9. The CDR3 runs 15 residues. CDR3 region: CASSEDRHFGEKLFF. As DNA, the CDR3 is TGTGCCAGCAGTGAGGACAGGCACTTTGGGGAAAAACTGTTTTTT.

This clonotype was picked up a small number of times. This sequence joins TRBV12-2 and TRBJ2-2; whether TRBD2, the table's D call, matches the DNA was not checked. TRBV12-2 represents a pseudogene. CDR3 length equals 18 residues. CDR3 nucleotides: TGTGCAAGTCGCCTAAGCGGCATCCGCGGGGGGGCCACCGGGGAGCTGTTTTTT. It encodes CASRLSGIRGGATGELFF.

This clonotype showed up just a few times. This chain links TRBV3-1 with TRBJ1-2, with D unresolved. The CDR3 length is 13 residues. Germline V gene lookup returns CDR1 LGHDT and CDR2 YNNKEL (reference sequence). Trimming stripped 0 bases from V and 8 bases from J, with 10 bases between. The CDR3 is CASSQEGRRGYTF. CDR3 nucleotides: TGTGCCAGCAGCCAAGAAGGTCGGAGAGGCTACACCTTC.

This clonotype was counted at least ten times. The chain carries TRBV27 and TRBJ1-1; D is unresolved. CDR1 is MNHEY and CDR2 is SMNVEV in the germline V gene (reference sequence). The length of the CDR3 is 13 residues. The ends were cut back, 3 bases at V and 6 bases at J, with 11 bases in the middle. CDR3 region: CASSLTGRPEAFF. CDR3 coding DNA: TGTGCCAGCAGTTTGACCGGGAGACCTGAAGCTTTCTTT.

This clonotype has ten or more counts. This rearrangement joins TRBV6-5 to TRBJ1-6; 7 nucleotides line up with TRBD1. The CDR3 is 15 amino acids. V was pared by 4 bases and J by 6 bases, with 6 bases of the junction left unmatched. Germline V gene lookup returns CDR1 MNHEY and CDR2 SVGAGI. The CDR3 nucleotides are TGTGCCAGCAGTTCTGGGACAGTCTTTAATTCACCCCTCCACTTT. Encoded protein: CASSSGTVFNSPLHF.

This clonotype was picked up many times. CDR3 sequence reads: CASSLGPGGLTYEQYF. The CDR3 region has the DNA TGTGCCAGCAGCCTGGGCCCTGGGGGGCTGACCTACGAGCAGTACTTC. The genes are TRBV12-3 or TRBV12-4 and TRBJ2-7; D may correspond to TRBD1 or TRBD2 (6 bases each). With 6 bases removed from V and 2 bases from J, the gap between germline ends came to 20 bases. There are 16 residues in the CDR3.

The chain recombines TRBV19 with TRBJ1-5; D possibly corresponds to TRBD1 (5 bases). Germline CDR1 LNHDA, CDR2 SQIVND (reference sequence). The CDR3 loop spans 15 amino acids. Trimming left V 6 bases short and J 7 bases short, with 19 bases between. Written as DNA, the CDR3 is TGTGCCAGTAGGACTGGGGGAGGGGCGAGGCAGCCCCAGCATTTT. This codes for CASRTGGGARQPQHF.

Comment on this clonotype: One junction end disagrees with the germline gene, perhaps due to a read error. The V gene is TRBV29-1, the J gene TRBJ2-7; D may match TRBD1 or TRBD2 (6 bases each). The germline gives CDR1 SQVTM, CDR2 ANQGSEA. CDR3 length equals 13 residues. The CDR3 loop reads CSVEGQGRNEQYF. The CDR3 nucleotides are TGCAGCGTCGAAGGGCAGGGGAGGAACGAGCAGTACTTC.

This clonotype has only a few counts. This chain links TRBV6-5 with TRBJ2-1; 8 nucleotides agree with TRBD1. The J segment lost 4 bases and the V segment lost 6 bases, leaving 8 bases of the junction unmatched. Germline V gene lookup returns CDR1 MNHEY and CDR2 SVGAGI. The CDR3 consists of 15 residues. This chain's CDR3 is CASSHGQGRYNEQFF. In DNA, the CDR3 is TGTGCCAGCAGCCACGGACAGGGCAGGTACAATGAGCAGTTCTTC.

Many counts were recorded for this clonotype. The chain combines TRBV4-1 with TRBJ2-5, with D maybe TRBD1 (5 bases). The CDR3 length is 13 residues. CDR1 is MGHRA and CDR2 is YSYEKL in the germline V gene. V was pared by 0 bases and J by 6 bases, with 8 bases between. CDR3: CASSQDMGQTQYF. The CDR3 DNA reads TGCGCCAGCAGCCAAGATATGGGGCAGACCCAGTACTTC.

This clonotype was detected many times. The chain carries TRBV29-1 and TRBJ1-1, with a weak D call TRBD1 (6 bases). The CDR3 runs 13 residues. V was pared by 7 bases and J by 1 base, with 13 bases between. The germline V gene has CDR1 SQVTM and CDR2 ANQGSEA. CDR3 protein: CSAKQGSNTEAFF. The CDR3 DNA reads TGCAGCGCTAAACAGGGATCGAACACTGAAGCTTTCTTT.

CDR3 sequence reads: CSAPREETQYF. The CDR3 DNA sequence: TGCAGTGCTCCCAGGGAAGAGACCCAGTACTTC. The J gene is TRBJ2-5, the V gene TRBV20-1; a weak D match, TRBD1 (5 bases). This CDR3 spans 11 amino acids. Germline V gives CDR1 DFQATT, CDR2 SNEGSKA (reference sequence). Between the trimmed V and J ends, which lost 5 bases and 3 bases, there was a span of 7 bases.

The table lists this clonotype with many counts. The rearrangement joins TRBV7-8 to TRBJ1-2, with D perhaps TRBD1 (6 bases). The CDR3 totals 16 residues. Germline V gene data show CDR1 as SGHVS and CDR2 as FQNEAQ. Trimming took off 5 bases at V and 4 bases at J, with 20 bases between the two ends. This chain's CDR3 is CASSLGGVPNLYGYTF. The CDR3 nucleotides are TGTGCCAGCAGCCTAGGGGGTGTCCCTAACCTCTATGGCTACACCTTC.

This clonotype was seen once. The junction and the germline gene differ at one end; a read error may be behind it. This chain uses TRBV20-1 with TRBJ2-2; 8 bases line up with TRBD2. This CDR3 contains 15 residues. CDR1 and CDR2 (germline): DFQATT, SNEGSKA (reference sequence). CDR3 nucleotides: TGCAGTGCGAAACCGGGACTAGGAAACACCGGGGAGCCGTTTTTT. Protein product: CSAKPGLGNTGEPFF.

This clonotype was picked up many times. The rearrangement uses TRBV18 and TRBJ1-6; D remains ambiguous. V lost 1 base and J lost 5, with 15 bases in between. This CDR3 region has 17 residues. Looked up from germline, CDR1 is KGHSH and CDR2 is LQKENI. The CDR3 DNA follows: TGTGCCAGCTCACCACTCCCAGTGACACTGAATAATTCACCCCTCCACTTT. Translating gives CASSPLPVTLNNSPLHF.

This clonotype was detected ten times or more. DNA of the CDR3: TGCGCCAGCAGGGAACCGACAGGAATGAACACTGAAGCTTTCTTT. Translation: CASREPTGMNTEAFF. The chain uses TRBV5-1 and TRBJ1-1; D may be TRBD1 (6 bases). Germline CDR1 and CDR2: SGHRS and YFSETQ. V was pared by 5 bases and J by 0 bases, with 14 bases between. This CDR3 has 15 amino acids.

The chain links TRBV6-5 to TRBJ2-5, with TRBD1 matching 7 bases. The CDR3 extends over 19 amino acids. Germline-derived CDR1 and CDR2 are MNHEY and SVGAGI. The V segment lost 0 bases and the J segment 2 bases; nucleotides outside the gene matches: 15. CDR3 protein: CASSYSNILTDRRQETQYF. DNA for the CDR3: TGTGCCAGCAGTTACTCTAACATACTCACGGACAGGCGGCAAGAGACCCAGTACTTC.

This clonotype was detected only a few times. The J gene is TRBJ2-3, the V gene TRBV10-3; 11 bases align to TRBD2. CDR3 length: 16 amino acids. V shed 4 bases and J 2 bases; nucleotides not matched to a gene: 5. Germline values: CDR1 ENHRY, CDR2 SYGVKD. The CDR3 protein is CAISAGLAVSTDTQYF. CDR3 nucleotide sequence: TGTGCCATCAGTGCGGGACTAGCGGTATCCACAGATACGCAGTATTTT.

This chain links TRBV4-2 with TRBJ2-5; TRBD1 might be the D (6 bases). This CDR3 is built from 14 residues. V lost 4 bases, J lost 1 base, and 10 bases lay in between. From germline, CDR1 is LGHNA and CDR2 YNFKEQ. CDR3 sequence reads: CASSPGHLQETQYF. The CDR3, as DNA: TGTGCCAGCAGCCCGGGACACCTCCAAGAGACCCAGTACTTC.

In its sample, this clonotype was seen a few times. V usage is TRBV4-3 and J usage is TRBJ2-3; D possibly corresponds to TRBD1 (5 bases). Germline lookup yields CDR1 LGHNA and CDR2 YSLEER. This CDR3 region has 17 residues. The germline V and J ends were trimmed by 1 base and 1 base, with 15 bases remaining between them. The CDR3 DNA follows: TGCGCCAGCAGCCAAGGAACAGGAGCTTATGGCACAGATACGCAGTATTTT. Amino acids: CASSQGTGAYGTDTQYF.

This clonotype has more than one count but fewer than ten. The gene calls are TRBV7-2 and TRBJ1-1; D remains unclear. With 1 base removed from V and 0 bases from J, the gap between germline ends came to 9 bases. The CDR3 contains 15 residues. The germline V gene encodes CDR1 SGHTA and CDR2 FQGNSA. In DNA, the CDR3 is TGTGCCAGCAGCTTAGAAACACAGTTGAACACTGAAGCTTTCTTT. Translating it yields CASSLETQLNTEAFF.

This sequence joins TRBV20-1 and TRBJ1-3; D unclear. Looked up from germline, CDR1 is DFQATT and CDR2 is SNEGSKA (reference sequence). V was trimmed by 1 base and J by 2 bases, leaving 6 bases between them. The CDR3 is 13 amino acids. CDR3 region: CSARVTAGNTIYF. The CDR3 nucleotides read TGCAGTGCTAGAGTAACAGCTGGAAACACCATATATTTT.

This rearrangement joins TRBV11-2 to TRBJ2-1; the D gene is possibly TRBD1 (5 bases). The germline V gene encodes CDR1 SGHAT and CDR2 FQNNGV. This CDR3 has 17 residues. V gave up 5 bases and J gave up 2 bases, with 19 bases separating them. The CDR3 nucleotides read TGTGCCAGCAGCCCAGGCCTTCTCGACAGCCCCTACAATGAGCAGTTCTTC. Translated: CASSPGLLDSPYNEQFF.

The sample holds a few counts of this clonotype. This sequence joins TRBV2 and TRBJ1-2, with 8 bases lining up with TRBD1. Unmatched junction bases numbered 10, after V lost 6 bases and J lost 4 bases. Germline V gene sequence: CDR1 SNHLY, CDR2 FYNNEI. There are 15 residues in the CDR3. CDR3 nucleotide sequence: TGTGCCAGCAGCTCAGGACAGGGACCTACCTATGGCTACACCTTC. It yields the protein CASSSGQGPTYGYTF.

A remark on this clonotype: One junction end does not reproduce the germline sequence, and a read error may be involved. The chain links TRBV20-1 to TRBJ1-5; unclear D gene. CDR3 length equals 14 residues. Germline CDR1 and CDR2: DFQATT and SNEGSKA (reference sequence). The CDR3: CSAKSFDSNQSQHF. CDR3 in DNA: TGCAGTGCCAAATCCTTTGATAGCAATCAGTCCCAGCATTTT.

The gene calls are TRBV12-3 or TRBV12-4 and TRBJ1-1, with 11 bases that match TRBD1. Trimming removed 2 bases from V and 7 bases from J; junction bases left unmatched: 3. The CDR3 sequence is 14 residues long. CDR3 DNA: TGTGCCAGCAGTTTAAGGGGACAGGGGGGTGAAGCTTTCTTT. It is translated as CASSLRGQGGEAFF.

This clonotype was observed many times. The chain joins TRBV10-2 to TRBJ1-5; a possible D gene is TRBD1 (5 bases). Per the germline V gene, CDR1 is WSHSY and CDR2 is SAAADI. The length of the CDR3 is 14 residues. Trimming pared 0 bases from V and 4 bases from J, leaving 7 bases between. This CDR3 is CASSESDRNQPQHF. CDR3 sequence (DNA): TGCGCCAGCAGTGAGTCCGACAGAAATCAGCCCCAGCATTTT.

This chain joins TRBV6-2 or TRBV6-3 and TRBJ2-3, with D unresolved. The V end lost 6 bases, the J end lost 6 bases, and 7 bases lay between the germline ends. The CDR3 runs 11 residues. Germline loops: CDR1 MNHEY, CDR2 SVGEGT. The chain's CDR3 is CASSRYDTQYF. The CDR3, as DNA: TGTGCCAGCAGCCGGTACGATACGCAGTATTTT.